This paragraph covers one TCR beta chain sequence. The sample belongs to a study of blood T cell repertoires in COVID-19. Study details: T cells, B-cell-depleted T cells, or PBMCs provided the cDNA or gDNA that served as material.

V lost 3 bases to trimming and J lost 6 bases, with 6 bases between them. The CDR3 totals 10 residues. Germline values: CDR1 SQVTM, CDR2 ANQGSEA. Produced via immunoSEQ multiplex PCR; TCRdb's table is partial and in-frame only. The sample lists approximately 220,000 clones; about 91% were seen once. Sequences were obtained from PBMCs or T cells enriched from blood (not recorded which). The clonotype originates from a woman between 25 and 40 years old with acute COVID-19. The rearrangement joins TRBV29-1 to TRBJ2-7, with D unresolved. CDR3 residues: CSVEAGEQYF. CDR3 sequence (DNA): TGCAGCGTTGAGGCAGGCGAGCAGTACTTC.